This T cell receptor (beta chain) came from a study of CD8 T cells in Susac syndrome. The study, taken as a whole, reports: It was acknowledged in the study that its TCR sequencing and HLA analysis involved a relatively small number of individuals.

Reverse transcription of roughly 0.5 to 1 ug RNA used random hexamers. An immunoSEQ multiplex PCR amplified TCR beta CDR3 over 54 Vbeta and 13 Jbeta. TCRdb called the immunoSEQ multiplex PCR reads again in MiXCR, with one record for every CDR3 protein. The sample yields some 150,000 distinct CDR3 sequences, approximately 94% seen once. Regarding this clonotype: No antigen is known for it.

Deletions cut 1 base from V and 6 bases from J, with 13 bases between. There are 15 residues in the CDR3. Germline CDR1 PRHDT, CDR2 FYEKMQ (reference sequence). In blood CD8+ and CD4+ T cells, TCR beta underwent sequencing. CD8+ and CD4+ T cells were negatively isolated; TEMRA cells were FACS-enriched. Sequenced material: CD8+ T cells from PBMCs. The chain carries TRBV13 and TRBJ2-4; D may be TRBD2 (5 bases). This clonotype was obtained from a human donor with multiple sclerosis. The CDR3 region has the DNA TGTGCCAGCAGCTTAGCACTGGAGGACGGAAACATTCAGTACTTC. This codes for CASSLALEDGNIQYF.